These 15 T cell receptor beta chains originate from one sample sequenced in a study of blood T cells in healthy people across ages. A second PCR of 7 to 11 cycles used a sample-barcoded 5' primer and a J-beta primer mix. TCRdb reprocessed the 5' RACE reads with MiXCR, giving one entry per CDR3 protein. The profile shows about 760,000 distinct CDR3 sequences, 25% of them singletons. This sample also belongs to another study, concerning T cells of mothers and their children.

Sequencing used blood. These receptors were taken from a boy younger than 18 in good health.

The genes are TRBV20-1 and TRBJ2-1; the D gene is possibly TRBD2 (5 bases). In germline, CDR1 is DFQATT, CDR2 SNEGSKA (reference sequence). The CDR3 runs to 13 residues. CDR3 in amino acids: CSVARGGYNEQFF. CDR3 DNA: TGCAGCGTCGCTCGGGGTGGGTACAATGAGCAGTTCTTC.

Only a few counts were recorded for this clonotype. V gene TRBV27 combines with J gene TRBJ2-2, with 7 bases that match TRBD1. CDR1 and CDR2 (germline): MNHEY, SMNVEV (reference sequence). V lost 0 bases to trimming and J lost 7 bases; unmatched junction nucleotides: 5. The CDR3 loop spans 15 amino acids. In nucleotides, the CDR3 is TGTGCCAGCAGTTTATCGGCAGGGGGAAACGGGGAGCTGTTTTTT. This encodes CASSLSAGGNGELFF.

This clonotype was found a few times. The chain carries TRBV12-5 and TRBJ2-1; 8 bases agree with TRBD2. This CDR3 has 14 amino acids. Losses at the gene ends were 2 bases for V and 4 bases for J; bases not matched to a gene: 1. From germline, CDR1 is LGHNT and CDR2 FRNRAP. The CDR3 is CASGLTGGYNEQFF. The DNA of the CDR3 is TGTGCTAGTGGTTTGACGGGGGGGTACAATGAGCAGTTCTTC.

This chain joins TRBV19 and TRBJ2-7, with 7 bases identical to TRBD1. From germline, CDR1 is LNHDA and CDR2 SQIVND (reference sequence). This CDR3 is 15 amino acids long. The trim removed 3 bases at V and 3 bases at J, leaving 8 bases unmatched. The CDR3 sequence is CASSIDRDLGYEQYF. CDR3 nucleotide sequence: TGTGCCAGTAGTATCGACAGGGACCTAGGCTACGAGCAGTACTTC.

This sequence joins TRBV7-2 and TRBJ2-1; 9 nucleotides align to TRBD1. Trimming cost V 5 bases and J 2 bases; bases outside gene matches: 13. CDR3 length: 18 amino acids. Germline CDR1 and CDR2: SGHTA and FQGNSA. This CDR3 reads CASSRSFGRTGAYNEQFF. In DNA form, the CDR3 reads TGTGCCAGCAGCCGATCGTTCGGCCGGACAGGGGCCTACAATGAGCAGTTCTTC.

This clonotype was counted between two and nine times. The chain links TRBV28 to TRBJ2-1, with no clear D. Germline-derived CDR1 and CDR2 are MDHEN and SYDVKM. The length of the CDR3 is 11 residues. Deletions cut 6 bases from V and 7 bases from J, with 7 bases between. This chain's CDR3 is CASSAWNEQFF. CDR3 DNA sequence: TGTGCCAGCAGCGCGTGGAATGAGCAGTTCTTC.

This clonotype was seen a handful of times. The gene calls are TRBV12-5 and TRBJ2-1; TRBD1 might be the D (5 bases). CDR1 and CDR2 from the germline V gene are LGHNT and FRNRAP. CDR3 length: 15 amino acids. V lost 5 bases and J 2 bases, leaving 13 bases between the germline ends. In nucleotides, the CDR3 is TGTGCTAGTGGTCCGGAACAGGATACCTACAATGAGCAGTTCTTC. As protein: CASGPEQDTYNEQFF.

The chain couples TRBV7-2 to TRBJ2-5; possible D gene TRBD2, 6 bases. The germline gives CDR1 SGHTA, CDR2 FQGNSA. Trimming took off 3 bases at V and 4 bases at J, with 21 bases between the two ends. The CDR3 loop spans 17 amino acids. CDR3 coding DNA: TGTGCCAGCAGCTTCAGGACCGGGACTTCCTTGGGAGAGACCCAGTACTTC. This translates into CASSFRTGTSLGETQYF.

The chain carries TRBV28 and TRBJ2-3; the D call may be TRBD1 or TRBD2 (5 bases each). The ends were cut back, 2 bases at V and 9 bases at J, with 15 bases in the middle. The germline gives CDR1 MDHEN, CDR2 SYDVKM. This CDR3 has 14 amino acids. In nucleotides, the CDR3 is TGTGCCAGCAGTTTACCAGGGACCACCCTAACGCAGTATTTT. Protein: CASSLPGTTLTQYF.

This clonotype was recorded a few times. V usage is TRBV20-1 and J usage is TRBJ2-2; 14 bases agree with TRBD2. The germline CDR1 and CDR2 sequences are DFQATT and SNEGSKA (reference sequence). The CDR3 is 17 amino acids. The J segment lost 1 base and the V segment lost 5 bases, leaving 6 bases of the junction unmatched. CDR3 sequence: CSAGSGTSGGNTGELFF. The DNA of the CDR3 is TGCAGTGCTGGATCCGGGACTAGCGGGGGGAACACCGGGGAGCTGTTTTTT.

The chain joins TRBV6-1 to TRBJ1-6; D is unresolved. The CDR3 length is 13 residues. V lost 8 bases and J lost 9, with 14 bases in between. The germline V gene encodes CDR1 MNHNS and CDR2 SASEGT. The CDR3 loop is CASPRDSSSPLHF. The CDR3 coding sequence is TGTGCCAGCCCTAGGGATAGTAGTTCACCCCTCCACTTT.

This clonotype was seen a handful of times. Written as DNA, the CDR3 is TGTGCCAGCGGAGTAACAGAGACCAGCACAGATACGCAGTATTTT. Translated: CASGVTETSTDTQYF. V gene TRBV2 combines with J gene TRBJ2-3; D not resolved. This CDR3 has 15 residues. Germline assignment: CDR1 SNHLY and CDR2 FYNNEI. V gave up 8 bases and J gave up 0 bases, with 15 bases separating them.

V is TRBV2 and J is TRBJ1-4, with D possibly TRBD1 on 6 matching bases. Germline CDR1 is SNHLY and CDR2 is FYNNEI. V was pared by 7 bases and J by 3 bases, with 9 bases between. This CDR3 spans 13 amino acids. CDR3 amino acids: CASKGDPNEKLFF. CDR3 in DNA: TGTGCCAGCAAGGGGGACCCTAATGAAAAACTGTTTTTT.

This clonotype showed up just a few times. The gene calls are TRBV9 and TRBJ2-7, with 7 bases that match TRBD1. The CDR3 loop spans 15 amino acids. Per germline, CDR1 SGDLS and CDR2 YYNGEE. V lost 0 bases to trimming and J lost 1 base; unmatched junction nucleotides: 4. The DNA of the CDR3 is TGTGCCAGCAGCGTAGCTACAGGGGCGTCCTACGAGCAGTACTTC. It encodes CASSVATGASYEQYF.

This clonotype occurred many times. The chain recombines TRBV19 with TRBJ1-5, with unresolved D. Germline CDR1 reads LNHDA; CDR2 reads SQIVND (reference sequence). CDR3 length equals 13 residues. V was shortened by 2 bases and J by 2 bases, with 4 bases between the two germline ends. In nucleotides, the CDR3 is TGTGCCAGTAGTATAATTGGCAATCAGCCCCAGCATTTT. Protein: CASSIIGNQPQHF. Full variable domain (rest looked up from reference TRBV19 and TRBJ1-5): DGGITQSPKYLFRKEGQNVTLSCEQNLNHDAMYWYRQDPGQGLRLIYYSQIVNDFQKGDIAEGYSVSREKKESFPLTVTSAQKNPTAFYLCASSIIGNQPQHFGDGTRLSIL.